The 19 T cell receptor beta chains in this list originate from one sample, sequenced in a study of T cells after yellow fever vaccination. TCRdb reanalysed the 5' RACE reads using MiXCR and keeps one entry per CDR3 protein. The data show hundreds of thousands of distinct CDR3 sequences, with less than 15% seen just once and over 12% held by the top ten. This sample comprised PBMCs, obtained on the day of the yellow fever booster vaccination. These receptors originate from a man under 40 who received the YFV17D yellow fever vaccine.

The chain employs TRBV21-1 and TRBJ1-2; TRBD1 is taken as the D call from the table, unchecked against the DNA. TRBV21-1 is described as a pseudogene. The CDR3 is made up of 12 amino acids. The CDR3 spells CASSKQGVGYTF. CDR3 sequence (DNA): TGTGCCAGTTCAAAACAGGGAGTTGGCTACACCTTC.

V gene TRBV6-1 combines with J gene TRBJ1-5; perhaps TRBD1 as D (5 bases). CDR3 length: 14 amino acids. The germline gives CDR1 MNHNS, CDR2 SASEGT. V lost 10 bases, J lost 1 base, and 14 bases lay in between. This CDR3 reads CATQTYRSNQPQHF. Written as DNA, the CDR3 is TGTGCCACCCAGACCTACAGGAGCAATCAGCCCCAGCATTTT.

This chain uses TRBV19 with TRBJ1-1; the D gene is possibly TRBD1 (6 bases). Trimming removed 1 base from V and 3 bases from J, with 18 bases in between. The germline V gene has CDR1 LNHDA and CDR2 SQIVND (reference sequence). The CDR3 is 17 amino acids. The CDR3 protein is CASSIVTGGHGDTEAFF. Here the CDR3 DNA reads TGTGCCAGTAGTATAGTAACCGGGGGCCATGGAGACACTGAAGCTTTCTTT.

The chain recombines TRBV6-2 or TRBV6-3 with TRBJ2-3, with 11 bases that match TRBD2. The CDR3 is 15 residues long. The V gene end was trimmed by 8 bases and the J gene end by 0 bases; junction bases not matched to a gene: 4. CDR1 and CDR2 from the germline V gene are MNHEY and SVGEGT. CDR3 region: CASQGTSGSTDTQYF. CDR3 DNA: TGTGCCAGCCAGGGGACTAGCGGTAGCACAGATACGCAGTATTTT.

The V and J genes are TRBV10-3 and TRBJ1-1; D gene uncertain. Germline V CDR1 and CDR2: ENHRY, SYGVKD. This CDR3 region has 14 residues. V lost 7 bases, J lost 3 bases, and 15 bases lay in between. The CDR3: CAITNGPGDTEAFF. In nucleotides, the CDR3 is TGTGCCATCACCAACGGCCCGGGTGACACTGAAGCTTTCTTT.

This clonotype was found a few times. CDR3 DNA sequence: TGCAGTGCTAGTGGGGGGCCACCCGCGGACGATGAGCAGTTCTTC. It is translated as CSASGGPPADDEQFF. The J gene is TRBJ2-1, the V gene TRBV20-1; D could derive from TRBD1 or TRBD2 (6 bases each). V was pared by 3 bases and J by 8 bases, with 20 bases between. This CDR3 comprises 15 residues. Germline V CDR1 and CDR2: DFQATT, SNEGSKA (reference sequence).

The CDR3 sequence is CASMGVRRADTQYF. The CDR3 bases are TGTGCCAGCATGGGGGTGAGGAGGGCAGATACGCAGTATTTT. The genes are TRBV11-2 and TRBJ2-3, with D tentatively TRBD2 (6 bases). V was trimmed by 7 bases and J by 4 bases, leaving 15 bases between them. The CDR3 loop spans 14 amino acids. Germline lookup yields CDR1 SGHAT and CDR2 FQNNGV.

Comments on this clonotype: The junction departs from germline at one end; a sequencing error may be responsible. V is TRBV12-3 or TRBV12-4 and J is TRBJ1-6; D not resolved. The CDR3 spans 16 residues. The CDR3 DNA is TGTGTCAGCAGCCCCACTGACCTGAACTATAATTCACCCCTCCACTTT. As protein: CVSSPTDLNYNSPLHF.

This clonotype showed up just a few times. The V and J genes are TRBV19 and TRBJ2-5; 13 nucleotides match TRBD2. The V and J ends lost 8 bases and 3 bases, in that order; junction bases with no gene match: 6. Germline lookup yields CDR1 LNHDA and CDR2 SQIVND (reference sequence). The CDR3 consists of 15 residues. CDR3 DNA sequence: TGTGCCAGTTCAGCCGGGACTAGCGGGAAAGAGACCCAGTACTTC. Amino acids: CASSAGTSGKETQYF.

The CDR3 spells CSGRVFETQYF. The DNA for the CDR3 is TGCAGCGGCAGGGTCTTCGAGACCCAGTACTTC. The genes are TRBV29-1 and TRBJ2-5, with a weak D call TRBD1 (5 bases). CDR1 is SQVTM, CDR2 ANQGSEA, per germline. The CDR3 runs 11 residues. With 7 bases removed from V and 5 bases from J, the gap between germline ends came to 11 bases. The variable domain in full, completed from reference TRBV29-1 and TRBJ2-5, reads SAVISQKPSRDICQRGTSLTIQCQVDSQVTMMFWYRQQPGQSLTLIATANQGSEATYESGFVIDKFPISRPNLTFSTLTVSNMSPEDSSIYLCSGRVFETQYFGPGTRLLVL.

This clonotype has only a few counts. The chain couples TRBV20-1 to TRBJ1-4; D possibly corresponds to TRBD1 (5 bases). The V gene lost 6 bases and the J gene lost 5 bases, with 19 bases spanning the gap. This CDR3 has 15 residues. Germline assignment: CDR1 DFQATT and CDR2 SNEGSKA (reference sequence). CDR3 nucleotide sequence: TGCAGTGCACGCGCGCGACAGCCAGAGAATGAAAAACTGTTTTTT. This gives the protein CSARARQPENEKLFF.

V and J are TRBV5-1 and TRBJ2-5; TRBD1 might be the D (6 bases). Germline CDR1 SGHRS, CDR2 YFSETQ. The CDR3 covers 15 residues. The V end lost 4 bases, the J end lost 2 bases, and 15 bases lay between the germline ends. The CDR3 DNA is TGCGCCAGCAGCATCTTGACGGGGACACAAGAGACCCAGTACTTC. Amino acid sequence: CASSILTGTQETQYF.

This clonotype was counted between two and nine times. This chain connects TRBV6-4 to TRBJ1-1; no clear D. The germline gives CDR1 MRHNA, CDR2 SNTAGT. The CDR3 sequence is 13 residues long. V was trimmed by 4 bases and J by 1 base, leaving 7 bases between them. The CDR3 DNA is TGTGCCAGCAGTGTGAACGGGAACACTGAAGCTTTCTTT. Translated: CASSVNGNTEAFF.

In its sample, this clonotype was seen a few times. This sequence joins TRBV28 and TRBJ2-7; 11 positions match TRBD2. Germline CDR1 and CDR2: MDHEN and SYDVKM. This CDR3 has 18 amino acids. The junction had 12 bases not matched to a gene; V was cut back by 5 bases and J by 0 bases. This CDR3 reads CASSTPRLAGPFSYEQYF. Written as DNA, the CDR3 is TGTGCCAGCAGTACTCCTCGACTAGCGGGGCCCTTCTCCTACGAGCAGTACTTC. The variable domain in full, completed from reference TRBV28 and TRBJ2-7, reads DVKVTQSSRYLVKRTGEKVFLECVQDMDHENMFWYRQDPGLGLRLIYFSYDVKMKEKGDIPEGYSVSREKKERFSLILESASTNQTSMYLCASSTPRLAGPFSYEQYFGPGTRLTVT.

This chain links TRBV7-2 with TRBJ2-1; 10 bases are a match to TRBD2. J lost 3 bases, V lost 1 base, and 6 bases had no gene match. The CDR3 has 17 residues. The germline CDR1 and CDR2 sequences are SGHTA and FQGNSA. Here the CDR3 reads CASSLGASGSYYNEQFF. In DNA, the CDR3 is TGTGCCAGCAGCTTAGGGGCTAGCGGGAGCTACTACAATGAGCAGTTCTTC.

The V call is TRBV7-2, the J call TRBJ1-6; D is unclear. In germline, CDR1 is SGHTA, CDR2 FQGNSA. Trimming removed 1 base from V and 8 bases from J, with 15 bases in between. The CDR3 loop spans 16 amino acids. CDR3 nucleotide sequence: TGTGCCAGCAGCTTAGTCCAGAACCGCGGGGATTCACCCCTCCACTTT. It yields the protein CASSLVQNRGDSPLHF.

The chain is built from TRBV29-1 and TRBJ2-3, with 7 positions matching TRBD2. This CDR3 is 13 amino acids long. Germline CDR1 is SQVTM and CDR2 is ANQGSEA. The DNA for the CDR3 is TGCACCTGTGGGGCGGGAGGCACAGATACGCAGTATTTT. It translates to CTCGAGGTDTQYF.

This clonotype has a single count. The chain employs TRBV5-6 and TRBJ2-1; D unclear. This CDR3 contains 12 residues. Germline CDR1 and CDR2: SGHDT and YYEEEE. The V end was cut by 0 bases, the J end by 10 bases, with 8 bases between. For the CDR3, the DNA is TGTGCCAGCAGCTTGGACTGGCTGGAGCAGTTCTTC. It translates to CASSLDWLEQFF. Full variable domain (rest looked up from reference TRBV5-6 and TRBJ2-1): DAGVTQSPTHLIKTRGQQVTLRCSPKSGHDTVSWYQQALGQGPQFIFQYYEEEERQRGNFPDRFSGHQFPNYSSELNVNALLLGDSALYLCASSLDWLEQFFGPGTRLTVL.

This clonotype was seen a few times. This rearrangement joins TRBV5-6 to TRBJ2-3, with D possibly TRBD2 on 5 matching bases. This CDR3 has 14 amino acids. V was clipped by 4 bases and J by 3 bases, with 12 bases between them. CDR1 and CDR2 (germline): SGHDT, YYEEEE. This chain's CDR3 is CASSRLRETDTQYF. As DNA, the CDR3 is TGTGCCAGCAGCCGGCTCCGGGAAACAGATACGCAGTATTTT.